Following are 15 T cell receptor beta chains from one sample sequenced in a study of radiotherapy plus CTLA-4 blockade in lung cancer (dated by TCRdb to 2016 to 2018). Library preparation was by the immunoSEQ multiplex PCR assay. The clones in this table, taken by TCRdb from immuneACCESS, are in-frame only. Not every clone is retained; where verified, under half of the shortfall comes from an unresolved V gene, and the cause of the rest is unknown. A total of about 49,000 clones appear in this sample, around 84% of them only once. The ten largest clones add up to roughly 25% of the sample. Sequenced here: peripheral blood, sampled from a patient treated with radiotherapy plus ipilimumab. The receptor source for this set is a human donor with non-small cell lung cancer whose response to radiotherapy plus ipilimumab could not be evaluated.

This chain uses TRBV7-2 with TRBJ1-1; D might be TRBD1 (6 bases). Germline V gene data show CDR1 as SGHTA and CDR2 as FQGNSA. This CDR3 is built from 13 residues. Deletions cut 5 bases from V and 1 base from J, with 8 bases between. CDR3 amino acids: CASSAQGNTEAFF. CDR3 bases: TGTGCCAGCAGCGCACAGGGGAACACTGAAGCTTTCTTT.

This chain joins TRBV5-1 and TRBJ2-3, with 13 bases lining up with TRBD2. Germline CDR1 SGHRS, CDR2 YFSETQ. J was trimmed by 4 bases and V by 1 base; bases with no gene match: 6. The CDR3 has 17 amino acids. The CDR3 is CASSLKLAGGPADTQYF. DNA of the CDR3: TGCGCCAGCAGCTTGAAACTAGCGGGAGGGCCTGCAGATACGCAGTATTTT.

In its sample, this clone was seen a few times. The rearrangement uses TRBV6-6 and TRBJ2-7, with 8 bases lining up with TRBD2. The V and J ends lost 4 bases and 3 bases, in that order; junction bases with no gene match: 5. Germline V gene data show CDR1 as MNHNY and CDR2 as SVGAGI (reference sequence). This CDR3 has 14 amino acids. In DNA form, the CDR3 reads TGTGCCAGCAGTTCCGGACTAGCCGTCTACGAGCAGTACTTC. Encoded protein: CASSSGLAVYEQYF.

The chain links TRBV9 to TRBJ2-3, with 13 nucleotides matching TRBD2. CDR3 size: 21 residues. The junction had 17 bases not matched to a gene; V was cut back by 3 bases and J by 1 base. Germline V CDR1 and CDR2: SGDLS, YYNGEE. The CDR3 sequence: CASSARRWGLAGNYRTDTQYF. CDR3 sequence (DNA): TGTGCCAGCAGCGCCAGACGGTGGGGACTAGCGGGAAATTACCGCACAGATACGCAGTATTTT.

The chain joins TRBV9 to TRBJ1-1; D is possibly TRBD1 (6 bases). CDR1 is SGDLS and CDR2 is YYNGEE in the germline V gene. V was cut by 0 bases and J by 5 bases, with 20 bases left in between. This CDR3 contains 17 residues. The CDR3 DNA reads TGTGCCAGCAGCGTAGGATCTCGCCCGGGGGGCGGGACTGAAGCTTTCTTT. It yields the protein CASSVGSRPGGGTEAFF.

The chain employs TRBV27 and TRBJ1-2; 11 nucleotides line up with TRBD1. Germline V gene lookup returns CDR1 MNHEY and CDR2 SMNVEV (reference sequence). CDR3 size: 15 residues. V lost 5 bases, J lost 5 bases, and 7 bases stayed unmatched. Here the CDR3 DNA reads TGTGCCAGCAGTCCCCGGACAGGGGGCGCGTATGGCTACACCTTC. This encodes CASSPRTGGAYGYTF.

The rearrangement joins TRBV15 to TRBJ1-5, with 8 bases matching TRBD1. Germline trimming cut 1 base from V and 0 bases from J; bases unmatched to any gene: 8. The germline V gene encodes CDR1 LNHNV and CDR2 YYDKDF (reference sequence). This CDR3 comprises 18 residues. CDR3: CATSRGYGTGISNQPQHF. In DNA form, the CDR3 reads TGTGCCACCAGCAGAGGGTACGGGACAGGAATTAGCAATCAGCCCCAGCATTTT.

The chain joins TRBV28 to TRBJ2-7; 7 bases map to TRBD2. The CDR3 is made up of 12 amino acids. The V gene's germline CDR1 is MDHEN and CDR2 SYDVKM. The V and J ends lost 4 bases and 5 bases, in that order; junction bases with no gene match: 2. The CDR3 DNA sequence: TGTGCCAGCAGTTCGACTAGCCACGAGCAGTACTTC. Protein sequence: CASSSTSHEQYF.

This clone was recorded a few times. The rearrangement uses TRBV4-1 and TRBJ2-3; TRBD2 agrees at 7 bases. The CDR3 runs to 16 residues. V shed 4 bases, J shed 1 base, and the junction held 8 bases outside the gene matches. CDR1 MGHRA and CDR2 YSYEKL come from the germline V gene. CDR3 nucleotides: TGCGCCAGCAGCCGTCGTCTAGCGGAACGCACAGATACGCAGTATTTT. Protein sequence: CASSRRLAERTDTQYF.

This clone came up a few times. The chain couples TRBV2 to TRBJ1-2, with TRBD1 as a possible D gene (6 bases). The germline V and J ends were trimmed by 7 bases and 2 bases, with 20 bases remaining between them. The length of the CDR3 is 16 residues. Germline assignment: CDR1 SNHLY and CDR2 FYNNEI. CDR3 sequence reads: CASKRDVGAGNYGYTF. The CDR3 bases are TGTGCCAGCAAGAGGGATGTGGGGGCAGGGAACTATGGCTACACCTTC.

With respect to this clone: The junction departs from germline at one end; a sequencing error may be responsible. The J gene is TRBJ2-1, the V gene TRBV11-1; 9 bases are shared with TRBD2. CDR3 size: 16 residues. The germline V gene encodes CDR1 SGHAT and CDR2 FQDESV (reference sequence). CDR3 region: CASSLARLAGNNEQLF. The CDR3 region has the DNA TGTGCCAGCAGCTTAGCGCGGCTAGCGGGAAACAATGAGCAGCTCTTC.

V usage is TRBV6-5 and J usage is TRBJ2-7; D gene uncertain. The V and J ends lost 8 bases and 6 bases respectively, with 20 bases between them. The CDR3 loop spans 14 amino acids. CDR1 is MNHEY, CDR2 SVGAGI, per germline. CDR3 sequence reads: CASRAKTRGTEQYF. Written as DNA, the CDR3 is TGTGCCAGCCGAGCTAAGACCCGCGGCACCGAGCAGTACTTC.

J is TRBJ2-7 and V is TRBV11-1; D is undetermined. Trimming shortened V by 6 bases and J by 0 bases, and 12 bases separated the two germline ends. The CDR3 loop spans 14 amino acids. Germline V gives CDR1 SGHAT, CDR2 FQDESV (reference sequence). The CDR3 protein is CASRRHSNSYEQYF. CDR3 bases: TGTGCCAGCAGAAGACACTCCAACTCCTACGAGCAGTACTTC.

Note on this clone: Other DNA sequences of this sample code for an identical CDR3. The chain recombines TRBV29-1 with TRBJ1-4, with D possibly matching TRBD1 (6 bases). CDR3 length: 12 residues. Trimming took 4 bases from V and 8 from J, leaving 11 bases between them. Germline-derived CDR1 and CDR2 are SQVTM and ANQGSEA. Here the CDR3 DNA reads TGCAGCGTTGCAGGGGTAGGGGAAAAACTGTTTTTT. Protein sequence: CSVAGVGEKLFF.

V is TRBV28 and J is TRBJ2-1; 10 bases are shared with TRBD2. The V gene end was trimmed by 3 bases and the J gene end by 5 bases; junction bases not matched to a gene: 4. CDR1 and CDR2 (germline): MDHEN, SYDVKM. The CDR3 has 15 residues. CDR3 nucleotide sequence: TGTGCCAGCAGTTTGATACTAGCGGGAAACAATGAGCAGTTCTTC. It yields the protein CASSLILAGNNEQFF.